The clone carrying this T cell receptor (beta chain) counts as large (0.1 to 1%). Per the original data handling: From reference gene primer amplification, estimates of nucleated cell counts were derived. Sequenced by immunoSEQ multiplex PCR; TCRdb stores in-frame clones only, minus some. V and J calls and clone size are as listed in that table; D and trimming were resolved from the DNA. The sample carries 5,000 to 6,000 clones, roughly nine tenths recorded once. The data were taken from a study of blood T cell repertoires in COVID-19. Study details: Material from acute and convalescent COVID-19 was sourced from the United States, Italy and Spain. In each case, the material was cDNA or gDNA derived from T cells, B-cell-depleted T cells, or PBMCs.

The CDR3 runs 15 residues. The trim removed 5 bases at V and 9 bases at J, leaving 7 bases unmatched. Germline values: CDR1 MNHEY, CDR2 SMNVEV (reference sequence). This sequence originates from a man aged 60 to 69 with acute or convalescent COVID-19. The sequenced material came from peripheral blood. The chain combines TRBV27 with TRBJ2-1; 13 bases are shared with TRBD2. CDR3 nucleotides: TGTGCCAGCAGTCCACTAGCGGGAGGGCGTGGTGAGCAGTTCTTC. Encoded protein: CASSPLAGGRGEQFF.